The 29 T cell receptor beta chains listed next were all sequenced from one sample in a study of beta chain features in type 1 diabetes. Study-wide results and caveats: Among patients with Type 1 diabetes, TCRB CDR3s were moderately but significantly shorter in every one of the four CD4+ subsets.

The study reverse transcribed the entire isolated RNA, so it sequenced expressed TCRB transcripts. Sequencing was performed with immunoSEQ multiplex PCR; in TCRdb, only in-frame clones are kept and a portion is missing. The sample has hundreds of thousands of clones; about an eighth are singletons. These TCRs' antigens remain unknown. Sequences were obtained from naive CD4+ T cells from blood. The receptors here all came from a man in his late teens or twenties with type 1 diabetes.

The chain joins TRBV7-9 to TRBJ2-7; unclear D gene. Per germline, CDR1 SEHNR and CDR2 FQNEAQ (reference sequence). The CDR3 covers 13 residues. V was clipped by 5 bases and J by 3 bases, with 11 bases between them. CDR3 in amino acids: CASSPPTYYEQYF. CDR3 DNA sequence: TGTGCCAGCAGCCCGCCTACCTACTACGAGCAGTACTTC. Using reference TRBV7-9 and TRBJ2-7 for the parts outside the CDR3, the full variable domain is DTGVSQNPRHKITKRGQNVTFRCDPISEHNRLYWYRQTLGQGPEFLTYFQNEAQLEKSRLLSDRFSAERPKGSFSTLEIQRTEQGDSAMYLCASSPPTYYEQYFGPGTRLTVT.

This clone occurred a few times. Within the sample, other DNA sequences also encode this same CDR3. V gene TRBV11-1 combines with J gene TRBJ2-3; D is undetermined. The V end was cut by 2 bases, the J end by 2 bases, with 5 bases between. This CDR3 comprises 13 residues. CDR1 SGHAT and CDR2 FQDESV come from the germline V gene (reference sequence). The CDR3 spells CASSLLHTDTQYF. DNA for the CDR3: TGTGCCAGCAGCTTACTACACACAGATACGCAGTATTTT.

This clone has only a few counts. V gene TRBV5-1 combines with J gene TRBJ1-2; D ambiguous. CDR3 length: 10 residues. V dropped 7 bases and J dropped 12 bases, with 13 bases sitting between them. CDR1 is SGHRS and CDR2 is YFSETQ in the germline V gene. The CDR3 DNA sequence: TGCGCCAGCCCCGTGGAGGGCGACACCTTC. Translation: CASPVEGDTF.

This clone was seen a few times. Different DNA sequences within this sample yield the same CDR3. The chain carries TRBV19 and TRBJ1-2; D not certain. This CDR3 is 12 amino acids long. The germline gives CDR1 LNHDA, CDR2 SQIVND (reference sequence). V was shortened by 5 bases and J by 4 bases, with 8 bases between the two germline ends. CDR3 sequence reads: CASSGQSYGYTF. Here the CDR3 DNA reads TGTGCCAGTAGTGGTCAGAGCTATGGCTACACCTTC.

V usage is TRBV5-5 and J usage is TRBJ1-6; tentatively, D is TRBD1 (5 bases). Trimming removed 4 bases at V and 7 bases at J, with 18 bases between. The CDR3 is 16 amino acids. Germline CDR1 SGHKS, CDR2 YYEKEE (reference sequence). CDR3 protein: CASSLGLNVVNSPLHF. The CDR3 DNA is TGTGCCAGCAGCCTGGGACTAAACGTGGTGAATTCACCCCTCCACTTT.

This clone was seen only a few times. The sample holds other DNA sequences that translate to the same CDR3. The rearrangement joins TRBV18 to TRBJ1-1; no reliable D call. V was pared by 5 bases and J by 0 bases, with 10 bases between. Germline values: CDR1 KGHSH, CDR2 LQKENI. The CDR3 has 14 amino acids. The CDR3, as DNA: TGTGCCAGCTCAATGGACCGGGTGAACACTGAAGCTTTCTTT. Amino acid sequence: CASSMDRVNTEAFF.

This clone was detected only a few times. This chain connects TRBV2 to TRBJ1-5; tentatively, D is TRBD1 (5 bases). The CDR3 loop spans 13 amino acids. The germline V and J ends were trimmed by 7 bases and 4 bases, with 11 bases remaining between them. Germline CDR1 reads SNHLY; CDR2 reads FYNNEI. The CDR3 DNA follows: TGTGCCAGCATCTTGACAGAGAATCAGCCCCAGCATTTT. It encodes CASILTENQPQHF.

The CDR3 reads CASSQGAGTEAFF. As DNA, the CDR3 is TGTGCCAGCTCCCAGGGGGCAGGCACTGAAGCTTTCTTT. This rearrangement joins TRBV18 to TRBJ1-1; 8 nucleotides align to TRBD1. In germline, CDR1 is KGHSH, CDR2 LQKENI. The V gene end was trimmed by 6 bases and the J gene end by 4 bases; junction bases not matched to a gene: 4. The CDR3 is 13 amino acids.

This clone was counted only a few times. V is TRBV28 and J is TRBJ2-3; TRBD2 might be the D (5 bases). Looked up from germline, CDR1 is MDHEN and CDR2 is SYDVKM. V was cut by 7 bases and J by 0 bases, with 14 bases left in between. CDR3 length: 15 residues. CDR3 protein: CASTWASSSTDTQYF. CDR3 sequence (DNA): TGTGCCAGCACCTGGGCTAGCTCTAGCACAGATACGCAGTATTTT. Using reference TRBV28 and TRBJ2-3 for the parts outside the CDR3, the full variable domain is DVKVTQSSRYLVKRTGEKVFLECVQDMDHENMFWYRQDPGLGLRLIYFSYDVKMKEKGDIPEGYSVSREKKERFSLILESASTNQTSMYLCASTWASSSTDTQYFGPGTRLTVL.

This clone was counted ten times or more. The chain joins TRBV2 to TRBJ2-1; D remains unclear. This CDR3 is 12 amino acids long. In germline, CDR1 is SNHLY, CDR2 FYNNEI. Trimming took 3 bases from V and 6 from J, leaving 6 bases between them. CDR3 in DNA: TGTGCCAGCAGTGACAAAGTCAATGAGCAGTTCTTC. Its protein is CASSDKVNEQFF.

This clone has more than one count but fewer than ten. The chain combines TRBV7-9 with TRBJ1-4; D remains ambiguous. Germline CDR1 is SEHNR and CDR2 is FQNEAQ (reference sequence). This CDR3 contains 13 residues. V lost 2 bases to trimming and J lost 2 bases, with 3 bases between them. CDR3 nucleotide sequence: TGTGCCAGCAGCTTATCTACTAATGAAAAACTGTTTTTT. Protein product: CASSLSTNEKLFF.

This chain links TRBV27 with TRBJ2-7; 9 bases line up with TRBD2. The CDR3 contains 14 residues. Germline lookup yields CDR1 MNHEY and CDR2 SMNVEV (reference sequence). The trim removed 3 bases at V and 7 bases at J, leaving 7 bases unmatched. In DNA form, the CDR3 reads TGTGCCAGCAGTTTTATTAGCGGGGGCCTGGAGCAGTACTTC. This translates into CASSFISGGLEQYF.

This clone has just a few counts. The V call is TRBV5-4, the J call TRBJ1-1; 7 bases agree with TRBD1. Germline CDR1 and CDR2: SGHNT and YYREEE (reference sequence). V lost 0 bases and J lost 0; bases outside the gene matches: 5. CDR3 length: 16 amino acids. CDR3 protein: CASSLGDRKMNTEAFF. In nucleotides, the CDR3 is TGTGCCAGCAGCTTGGGGGACAGAAAGATGAACACTGAAGCTTTCTTT.

This clone showed up just a few times. The chain is built from TRBV19 and TRBJ1-5; D is undetermined. The germline gives CDR1 LNHDA, CDR2 SQIVND (reference sequence). This CDR3 comprises 12 residues. V lost 1 base to trimming and J lost 5 bases, with 3 bases between them. The CDR3 DNA follows: TGTGCCAGTAGTATAGTCGATCAGCCCCAGCATTTT. Protein product: CASSIVDQPQHF.

This clone has only a few counts. V gene TRBV5-6 combines with J gene TRBJ2-3, with D unresolved. CDR3 length: 14 residues. Trimming left V 0 bases short and J 2 bases short, with 7 bases between. Germline lookup yields CDR1 SGHDT and CDR2 YYEEEE. CDR3 in DNA: TGTGCCAGCAGCTTGGGCCTGCCCACAGATACGCAGTATTTT. Its protein product is CASSLGLPTDTQYF.

This chain connects TRBV4-2 to TRBJ2-7; 11 bases agree with TRBD2. Germline V gene data show CDR1 as LGHNA and CDR2 as YNFKEQ. With 4 bases clipped from V and 4 bases from J, the junction kept 9 bases outside the gene matches. This CDR3 has 16 residues. CDR3 in DNA: TGTGCCAGCAGCCCCGGACTAGCGGGTGACTGGTACGAGCAGTACTTC. Amino acids: CASSPGLAGDWYEQYF.

This chain joins TRBV7-2 and TRBJ2-5; 13 bases are shared with TRBD2. The CDR3 loop spans 16 amino acids. Per germline, CDR1 SGHTA and CDR2 FQGNSA. After removal of 5 bases from V and 5 bases from J, the junction contained 8 bases not matched to a gene. Here the CDR3 DNA reads TGTGCCAGCAGCCCCCCGGGACTAGCGGGGTTCGAGACCCAGTACTTC. This codes for CASSPPGLAGFETQYF. The variable domain in full, completed from reference TRBV7-2 and TRBJ2-5, reads GAGVSQSPSNKVTEKGKDVELRCDPISGHTALYWYRQSLGQGLEFLIYFQGNSAPDKSGLPSDRFSAERTGGSVSTLTIQRTQQEDSAVYLCASSPPGLAGFETQYFGPGTRLLVL.

This clone was seen more than once but under ten times. The CDR3: CASSLGPGPETQYF. CDR3 DNA: TGTGCCAGCAGCCTGGGGCCCGGCCCAGAGACCCAGTACTTC. The V call is TRBV7-9, the J call TRBJ2-5; a possible D gene is TRBD1 (5 bases). Germline V gene data show CDR1 as SEHNR and CDR2 as FQNEAQ (reference sequence). This CDR3 spans 14 amino acids. The V gene lost 5 bases and the J gene lost 4 bases, with 14 bases spanning the gap.

Only a few counts were recorded for this clone. The V gene is TRBV2, the J gene TRBJ2-7; 10 nucleotides align to TRBD1. The ends lost 7 bases at V and 7 bases at J; junction bases unmatched: 10. In germline, CDR1 is SNHLY, CDR2 FYNNEI. The CDR3 consists of 14 residues. The CDR3 here is CASTGQGSSWEQYF. In nucleotides, the CDR3 is TGTGCCAGCACGGGACAGGGGTCTTCTTGGGAGCAGTACTTC.

This clone was observed a handful of times. V gene TRBV19 combines with J gene TRBJ1-2; D is unresolved. The V gene lost 11 bases and the J gene lost 2 bases, with 21 bases spanning the gap. This CDR3 region has 15 residues. CDR1 and CDR2 from the germline V gene are LNHDA and SQIVND (reference sequence). Here the CDR3 DNA reads TGTGCCCCCCTATTGCCACCATACCTCAACTATGGCTACACCTTC. It yields the protein CAPLLPPYLNYGYTF.

The rearrangement uses TRBV18 and TRBJ2-3, with TRBD1 identical over 8 bases. Germline assignment: CDR1 KGHSH and CDR2 LQKENI. V was pared by 4 bases and J by 3 bases, with 9 bases of the junction left unmatched. The CDR3 runs 16 residues. CDR3 nucleotide sequence: TGTGCCAGCTCACTCCCGGCAGGGGGCCGGACAGATACGCAGTATTTT. Its protein is CASSLPAGGRTDTQYF.

The genes are TRBV14 and TRBJ2-7; D may be TRBD1 (6 bases). CDR1 is SGHDN, CDR2 FVKESK, per germline. V was shortened by 0 bases and J by 13 bases, with 16 bases between the two germline ends. This CDR3 spans 13 amino acids. This chain's CDR3 is CASSQEATGPGYF. As DNA, the CDR3 is TGTGCCAGCAGCCAAGAAGCTACAGGGCCAGGATACTTC.

This sequence joins TRBV7-9 and TRBJ2-7; TRBD2 matches at 12 bases. Germline trimming cut 4 bases from V and 3 bases from J; bases unmatched to any gene: 4. The CDR3 sequence is 15 residues long. CDR1 SEHNR and CDR2 FQNEAQ come from the germline V gene (reference sequence). The CDR3 DNA is TGTGCCAGCAGCTCCGGACTAGCGGGGTTCTACGAGCAGTACTTC. This encodes CASSSGLAGFYEQYF.

The table lists this clone with a few counts. Other DNA sequences in the sample encode the same CDR3. This chain connects TRBV5-4 to TRBJ2-5, with TRBD1 matching 7 bases. The CDR3 runs 13 residues. Germline V CDR1 and CDR2: SGHNT, YYREEE (reference sequence). Germline trimming cut 5 bases from V and 3 bases from J; bases unmatched to any gene: 4. This CDR3 reads CASRPGTEETQYF. Written as DNA, the CDR3 is TGTGCCAGCAGGCCTGGGACAGAAGAGACCCAGTACTTC.

This clone was detected only a few times. The gene calls are TRBV21-1 and TRBJ1-4. TRBV21-1 is classified as a pseudogene. The CDR3 loop spans 14 amino acids. In nucleotides, the CDR3 is TGTGCCAGCAGCTCCAGGAGCCCCCGGGAAAAACTGTTTTTT. It encodes CASSSRSPREKLFF.

This clone came up a few times. CDR3: CASSPRTDTNTGELFF. The DNA of the CDR3 is TGCGCCAGCAGCCCTCGGACGGATACGAACACCGGGGAGCTGTTTTTT. V is TRBV5-1 and J is TRBJ2-2, with no clear D. This CDR3 contains 16 residues. V lost 4 bases and J lost 0, with 13 bases in between. CDR1 SGHRS and CDR2 YFSETQ come from the germline V gene. The whole variable domain, remainder taken from reference TRBV5-1 and TRBJ2-2, is KAGVTQTPRYLIKTRGQQVTLSCSPISGHRSVSWYQQTPGQGLQFLFEYFSETQRNKGNFPGRFSGRQFSNSRSEMNVSTLELGDSALYLCASSPRTDTNTGELFFGEGSRLTVL.

This clone has just a few counts. The V call is TRBV2, the J call TRBJ1-2; D call uncertain. The CDR3 has 12 residues. Germline V gene sequence: CDR1 SNHLY, CDR2 FYNNEI. Deletions cut 3 bases from V and 2 bases from J, with 4 bases between. The CDR3 DNA reads TGTGCCAGCAGTGAGCCAAACTATGGCTACACCTTC. Translating it yields CASSEPNYGYTF.

In this sample, this clone turned up a few times. This CDR3 is CSVSTGGGETQYF. The CDR3 DNA reads as TGCAGCGTTTCAACAGGGGGGGGAGAGACCCAGTACTTC. The chain couples TRBV29-1 to TRBJ2-5; D is possibly TRBD1 (8 bases). The CDR3 runs 13 residues. Germline V lookup: CDR1 SQVTM, CDR2 ANQGSEA. V lost 5 bases and J 4 bases, leaving 14 bases between the germline ends.

The sample holds a few counts of this clone. The J gene is TRBJ1-5, the V gene TRBV4-2; D gene ambiguous. The CDR3 loop spans 15 amino acids. Germline CDR1 LGHNA, CDR2 YNFKEQ. V gave up 3 bases and J gave up 4 bases, with 13 bases separating them. CDR3 bases: TGTGCCAGCAGCCACAGAATTGATAGGAATCAGCCCCAGCATTTT. Translating gives CASSHRIDRNQPQHF.